These T cell receptor beta chains were read from a single sample in a study of CD8+ T cells in alopecia areata. This table comes from immunoSEQ multiplex PCR, and its TCRdb copy is limited to in-frame clones, with some not included. The data show approximately 180,000 clones, roughly 50% seen once. The input for sequencing was CD8+ T cells sorted from blood, taken at week 24, from a patient treated with tofacitinib. The receptors shown here come from a human donor with alopecia areata. The CDR3 runs from the conserved cysteine through the conserved F or W. Each record gives: clone size, V gene, D gene, J gene, CDR3 protein, CDR3 DNA. A D gene is named only where the DNA matches it firmly. Clone size is given for some rows only: seen once, a few or many times, or a class if the clone is expanded.

>few|TRBV14|.|TRBJ2-1
CASSQAGATEQFF
TGTGCCAGCAGCCAAGCAGGCGCTACTGAGCAGTTCTTC
>.|TRBV7-2|TRBD2|TRBJ2-2
CASSLTSGGAVELFF
TGTGCCAGCAGCCTAACTAGCGGGGGGGCTGTGGAGCTGTTTTTT
>.|TRBV27|.|TRBJ1-1
CASSPGVAEAFF
TGTGCCAGCAGTCCAGGGGTTGCTGAAGCTTTCTTT
>.|TRBV15|.|TRBJ2-5
CATSSGRQETQYF
TGTGCCACCAGCTCCGGACGGCAAGAGACCCAGTACTTC
>.|TRBV7-6|.|TRBJ2-7
CASSPSPKTYEQYF
TGTGCCAGCAGCCCCTCGCCTAAGACCTACGAGCAGTACTTC
>once|TRBV30|.|TRBJ1-5
CAWSEGTNNQPQHF
TGTGCCTGGAGTGAGGGGACAAATAATCAGCCCCAGCATTTT
>.|TRBV5-1|.|TRBJ2-7
CASSRTGVPYEQYF
TGCGCCAGCAGCCGAACAGGAGTACCCTACGAGCAGTACTTC
>.|TRBV6-5|.|TRBJ1-2
CASSYSISNYGYTF
TGTGCCAGCAGTTACTCGATCAGTAACTATGGCTACACCTTC
>few|TRBV10-1|TRBD2|TRBJ2-1
CASSEPTTSGGNEQFF
TGCGCCAGCAGTGAACCGACGACTAGCGGGGGAAATGAGCAGTTCTTC
>.|TRBV11-2|TRBD1|TRBJ2-2
CASSVQGIGELFF
TGTGCCAGCAGCGTACAGGGGATCGGGGAGCTGTTTTTT
>few|TRBV29-1|TRBD1|TRBJ2-3
CSVAGQGFPDTQYF
TGCAGCGTCGCGGGACAGGGTTTTCCAGATACGCAGTATTTT
>.|TRBV27|TRBD1|TRBJ2-5
CASRLSRTGGVETQYF
TGTGCCAGCAGACTAAGCCGGACAGGGGGGGTAGAGACCCAGTACTTC
>few|TRBV6-6|.|TRBJ2-1
CASSWVGDEQFF
TGTGCCAGCAGTTGGGTAGGGGATGAGCAGTTCTTC
>few|TRBV4-3|.|TRBJ2-1
CASSQVWPPPNEQFF
TGCGCCAGCAGCCAAGTCTGGCCTCCTCCGAATGAGCAGTTCTTC
>.|TRBV15|.|TRBJ1-1
CATSRGTAVEAFF
TGTGCCACCAGCAGAGGGACAGCCGTTGAAGCTTTCTTT
>.|TRBV19|TRBD1|TRBJ1-1
CASKGPRVQPDRDAAFF
TGTGCCAGTAAGGGCCCCCGAGTCCAGCCCGACAGGGACGCAGCTTTCTTT
>once|TRBV7-3|.|TRBJ2-2
CASSLSGQLTGELFF
TGTGCCAGCAGCTTATCCGGACAGCTCACCGGGGAGCTGTTTTTT
>.|TRBV29-1|TRBD1|TRBJ1-1
CSVTGQTEAFF
TGCAGCGTGACAGGGCAGACTGAAGCTTTCTTT
>.|TRBV19|.|TRBJ2-2
CATTGFTGELFF
TGTGCCACCACGGGATTCACCGGGGAGCTGTTTTTT
>.|TRBV14|.|TRBJ2-6
CASSPRGTGANVLTF
TGTGCCAGCAGCCCCCGGGGGACTGGGGCCAACGTCCTGACTTTC
>.|TRBV10-3|.|TRBJ2-7
CAISPGHTEQYF
TGTGCCATCAGCCCCGGACATACCGAGCAGTACTTC
>.|TRBV29-1|.|TRBJ2-7
CSALVIGAYEQYF
TGCAGCGCCCTAGTCATAGGGGCCTACGAGCAGTACTTC
>few|TRBV30|TRBD2|TRBJ2-1
CAWSAGGPYNEQFF
TGTGCCTGGAGTGCGGGGGGGCCCTACAATGAGCAGTTCTTC
>few|TRBV27|.|TRBJ1-2
CASSLRETGYGYTF
TGTGCCAGCAGTTTAAGGGAGACGGGCTATGGCTACACCTTC
>.|TRBV27|TRBD1|TRBJ1-1
CASSQLSTGDGTEAFF
TGTGCCAGCAGTCAACTATCAACAGGGGATGGCACTGAAGCTTTCTTT
>.|TRBV27|TRBD1|TRBJ2-7
CASSDRGQDEQYF
TGTGCCAGCTCCGACAGGGGACAGGACGAGCAGTACTTC
>few|TRBV5-6|.|TRBJ1-1
CASSLGSEAFF
TGTGCCAGCAGCTTAGGATCTGAAGCTTTCTTT
>.|TRBV5-6|TRBD2|TRBJ2-5
CASRSLTSGGQETQYF
TGTGCCAGCAGATCTCTGACTAGCGGGGGCCAAGAGACCCAGTACTTC
>.|TRBV7-2|.|TRBJ1-5
CARNPGCQPQHF
TGTGCCAGGAACCCAGGGTGTCAGCCCCAGCATTTT
>few|TRBV15|.|TRBJ2-3
CATSREGTPETDTQYF
TGTGCCACCAGCAGAGAGGGGACGCCTGAAACAGATACGCAGTATTTT
>.|TRBV16|.|TRBJ1-1
CASTPDTNTEAFF
TGTGCCAGCACCCCAGATACGAACACTGAAGCTTTCTTT
>.|TRBV30|TRBD1|TRBJ2-3
CAWSSGTATDTQYF
TGTGCCTGGAGCTCCGGGACAGCCACAGATACGCAGTATTTT
>.|TRBV6-5|.|TRBJ2-6
CASSYSSGANVLTF
TGTGCCAGCAGTTACTCCAGTGGAGCCAACGTCCTGACTTTC
>.|TRBV4-1|.|TRBJ1-2
CASSQGDGYTF
TGCGCCAGCAGCCAAGGTGACGGCTACACCTTC
>few|TRBV19|.|TRBJ2-3
CAVDPGTTTDTQYF
TGTGCCGTCGATCCCGGGACAACCACAGATACGCAGTATTTT
>few|TRBV11-1|TRBD1|TRBJ1-2
CASDARNRGQDGYTF
TGTGCCAGCGACGCTCGTAACAGGGGGCAGGATGGCTACACCTTC
>.|TRBV29-1|.|TRBJ2-7
CSVEYVSSYEQYF
TGCAGCGTTGAATACGTCAGCTCCTACGAGCAGTACTTC
>.|TRBV19|.|TRBJ2-1
CASSPGLANEQFF
TGTGCCAGTAGTCCGGGGCTTGCCAATGAGCAGTTCTTC
>.|TRBV5-5|TRBD1|TRBJ1-6
CASSLEKTGDAHF
TGTGCCAGCAGCTTGGAAAAGACAGGGGACGCACACTTT
>few|TRBV15|.|TRBJ2-5
CATSGQRVGETQYF
TGTGCCACCAGCGGGCAACGAGTGGGAGAGACCCAGTACTTC
>.|TRBV7-2|.|TRBJ1-6
CASGRIYNSPLHF
TGTGCCAGCGGACGGATTTATAATTCACCCCTCCACTTT
>few|TRBV5-1|TRBD1|TRBJ1-1
CASSLSGGFTEAFF
TGCGCCAGCAGCTTATCAGGGGGATTCACTGAAGCTTTCTTT
>.|TRBV30|.|TRBJ2-1
CAWIRQKASNEQFF
TGTGCCTGGATAAGGCAGAAAGCGAGCAATGAGCAGTTCTTC
>few|TRBV7-3|.|TRBJ1-6
CASSLSPGAPLHF
TGTGCCAGCAGCTTAAGTCCAGGAGCACCCCTCCACTTT